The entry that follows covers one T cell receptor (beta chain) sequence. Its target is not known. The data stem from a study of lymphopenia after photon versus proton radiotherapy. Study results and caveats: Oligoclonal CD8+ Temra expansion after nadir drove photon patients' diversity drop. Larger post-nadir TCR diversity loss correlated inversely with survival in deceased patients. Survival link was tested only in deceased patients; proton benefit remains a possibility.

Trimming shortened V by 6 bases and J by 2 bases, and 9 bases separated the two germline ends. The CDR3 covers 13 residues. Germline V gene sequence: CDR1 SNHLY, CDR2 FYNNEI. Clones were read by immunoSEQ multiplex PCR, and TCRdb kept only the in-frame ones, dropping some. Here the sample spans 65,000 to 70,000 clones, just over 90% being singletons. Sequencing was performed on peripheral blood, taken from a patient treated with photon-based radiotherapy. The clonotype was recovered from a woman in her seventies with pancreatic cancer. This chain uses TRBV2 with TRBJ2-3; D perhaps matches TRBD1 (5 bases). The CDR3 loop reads CASRAGLTDTQYF. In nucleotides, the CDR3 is TGTGCCAGCAGGGCAGGGCTCACAGATACGCAGTATTTT.